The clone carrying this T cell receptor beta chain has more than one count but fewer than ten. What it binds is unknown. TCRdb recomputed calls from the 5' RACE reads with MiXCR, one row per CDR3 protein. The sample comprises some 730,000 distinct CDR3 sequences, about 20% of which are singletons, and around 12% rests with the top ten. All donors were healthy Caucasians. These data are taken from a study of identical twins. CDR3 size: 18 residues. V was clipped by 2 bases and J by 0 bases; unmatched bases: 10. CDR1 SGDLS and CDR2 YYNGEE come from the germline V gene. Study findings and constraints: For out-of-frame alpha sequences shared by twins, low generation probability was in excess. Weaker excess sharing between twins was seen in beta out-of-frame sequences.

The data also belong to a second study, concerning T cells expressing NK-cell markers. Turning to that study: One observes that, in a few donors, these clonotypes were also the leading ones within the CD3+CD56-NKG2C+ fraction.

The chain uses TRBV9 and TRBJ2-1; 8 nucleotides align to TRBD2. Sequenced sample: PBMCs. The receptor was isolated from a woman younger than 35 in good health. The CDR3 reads CASSVGTRVDFSYNEQFF. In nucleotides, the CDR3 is TGTGCCAGCAGCGTTGGGACTAGGGTTGATTTCTCCTACAATGAGCAGTTCTTC.